A selection of T cell receptor beta chains follows, all from one sample in a study of cytomegalovirus exposure and HLA in healthy donors. TCRdb's copy holds only in-frame clones and misses some; the assay was immunoSEQ multiplex PCR. This sample has about 130,000 clones, with 85% to 90% found just once. Input material: PBMCs. The receptors were gathered from a man aged 25-45 years in good health and CMV-seronegative. The CDR3 runs from the conserved cysteine through the conserved F or W.

v_gene: TRBV6-5; j_gene: TRBJ2-2; CDR3aa: CASSYFSGELFF
v_gene: TRBV16; j_gene: TRBJ1-1; CDR3aa: CASSRRTGGNTEAFF
v_gene: TRBV7-2; j_gene: TRBJ2-3; CDR3aa: CASSLDGGTTDTQYF
v_gene: TRBV19; j_gene: TRBJ1-1; CDR3aa: CASSIAGIRTEAFF
v_gene: TRBV18; j_gene: TRBJ1-1; CDR3aa: CASSATSGKDTEAFF
v_gene: TRBV19; j_gene: TRBJ1-1; CDR3aa: CASRIGTGANTEAFF
v_gene: TRBV5-1; j_gene: TRBJ1-1; CDR3aa: CASSTPGGNTEAFF
v_gene: TRBV18; j_gene: TRBJ2-7; CDR3aa: CASSPDKSYEQYF
v_gene: TRBV11-2; j_gene: TRBJ1-1; CDR3aa: CASSLVRAEAFF
v_gene: TRBV7-9; j_gene: TRBJ2-3; CDR3aa: CASSPIVGRGGVDTQYF
v_gene: TRBV11-2; j_gene: TRBJ1-1; CDR3aa: CASSTGYTEAFF
v_gene: TRBV5-1; j_gene: TRBJ2-1; CDR3aa: CATSQGPSSYNEQFF
v_gene: TRBV27; j_gene: TRBJ1-2; CDR3aa: CASSLGVAGMSGYTF